Listed below are T cell receptor beta chains from one sample, sequenced in a study of blood T cell repertoires in COVID-19. Using immunoSEQ multiplex PCR, the repertoire was profiled, and TCRdb retains in-frame clones only, with some absent. The data show roughly 81,000 clones, around 83% seen once. Material: peripheral blood. All receptors derive from an elderly man with active or convalescent COVID-19. CDR3s include the opening cysteine and the closing phenylalanine or tryptophan. A D gene is named only where the DNA matches it firmly. Size values are once, few and many counts, or a class for expanded clones, and some rows have none.

TRBJ1-5 - - TRBV7-2 TGTGCCAGCAGCTTAGTAACAGGTAGCAATCAGCCCCAGCATTTT CASSLVTGSNQPQHF
TRBJ2-1 - - TRBV19 TGTGCCAGTAGTAGGTGGGGAGACAATGAGCAGTTCTTC CASSRWGDNEQFF
TRBJ2-2 TRBD2 - TRBV5-1 TGCGCCAGCAGCGGGACTAGCGGGAGTTCCCCCGGGGAGCTGTTTTTT CASSGTSGSSPGELFF
TRBJ1-5 - - TRBV5-1 TGCGCCAGCAGCTTGGGGCAGGGGAAGAATCAGCCCCAGCATTTT CASSLGQGKNQPQHF
TRBJ1-6 - - TRBV30 TGTGCCTGGAGGCAACCCGGGTTTAATTCACCCCTCCACTTT CAWRQPGFNSPLHF
TRBJ2-2 TRBD2 - TRBV5-1 TGCGCCAGCCTGGGGCTAGCGGGGGCGACGGCCGGGGAGCTGTTTTTT CASLGLAGATAGELFF
TRBJ2-3 - - TRBV3-1/TRBV3-2 TGTGCCAGCGGGGTCGGGGGATTCCCAGATACGCAGTATTTT CASGVGGFPDTQYF
TRBJ2-5 TRBD2 once TRBV5-4 TGTGCCAGCAGCTTGGCACGGTCTAGCGGGGGAGAGACCCAGTACTTC CASSLARSSGGETQYF
TRBJ1-3 - - TRBV2 TGTGCCAGCAGTGTTGTCAGGTCACCTGGAAACACCATATATTTT CASSVVRSPGNTIYF
TRBJ2-5 TRBD2 - TRBV7-2 TGTGCCAGCAGCGCTAGGGGGACTAGCGGGGTACAAGAGACCCAGTACTTC CASSARGTSGVQETQYF
TRBJ2-3 - - TRBV24-1 TGTGCCACCAGTGACCCAGGGTCAGATACGCAGTATTTT CATSDPGSDTQYF
TRBJ1-2 - few TRBV28 TGTGCCAGCAGTCACCAATCACAGAGCTACTATGGCTACACCTTC CASSHQSQSYYGYTF
TRBJ1-5 - - TRBV28 TGTGCCAGCGGAACTCGACAGACTCAGCCCCAGCATTTT CASGTRQTQPQHF
TRBJ2-7 TRBD2 - TRBV4-2 TGTGCCAGCAGCCCACCAGCGGGAGCCTACGAGCAGTACTTC CASSPPAGAYEQYF
TRBJ2-1 - - TRBV10-1 TGCGCCAGCAGTGATGGTACTAACTACAATGAGCAGTTCTTC CASSDGTNYNEQFF
TRBJ1-1 - - TRBV5-1 TGCGCCAGCAGCCGGGCTCTGGGGGCTGATGAAGCTTTCTTT CASSRALGADEAFF